This TCR beta chain comes out of a study of T cells after posttransplantation cyclophosphamide. Whole-study results and caveats: TRB overlap between skin or GI tissue T cells and blood was limited.

This CDR3 is 15 amino acids long. The germline V gene encodes CDR1 SGHRS and CDR2 YFSETQ. The trim removed 1 base at V and 7 bases at J, leaving 8 bases unmatched. Clones were sequenced by immunoSEQ multiplex PCR, and TCRdb holds only the in-frame ones, with some missing. Seen here are 30,000 to 45,000 clones, about 77% observed once, and the top ten hold around 8.1%. A marrow graft followed busulfan-fludarabine conditioning, with cyclophosphamide on days +3 and +4. Comment on this clone: As yet, its antigen is unknown.

The sample was CD4+ T cells sorted from blood, taken just over 1,900 days after a stem cell transplant with posttransplant cyclophosphamide. The chain employs TRBV5-1 and TRBJ1-2; TRBD1 aligns across 9 bases. This TCR came from a female patient aged 40-49 years who received an allogeneic stem cell transplant from a related donor, was CMV-positive, and had no GVHD. The graft donor may have contributed some T cells. CDR3 sequence (DNA): TGCGCCAGCAGCTTGAGGGTAGGACAGGGGAGTGGCTACACCTTC. This encodes CASSLRVGQGSGYTF.